The 3 T cell receptor beta chains below were found in one sample sequenced in a study of blood T cell repertoires in COVID-19. TCRdb's copy holds only in-frame clones and misses some; the assay was immunoSEQ multiplex PCR. Of 130,000 to 150,000 clones listed, about 90% are singletons. The sample was peripheral blood. These receptors were obtained from a man aged 50-59 years who had recovered from COVID-19.

This chain uses TRBV7-3 with TRBJ2-6, with 11 bases identical to TRBD1. Germline V gives CDR1 SGHTA, CDR2 FQGTGA. V lost 2 bases to trimming and J lost 0 bases; unmatched junction nucleotides: 3. This CDR3 comprises 18 residues. The CDR3 nucleotides read TGTGCCAGCAGCTTAGATGGGACAGGGGGCTCTGGGGCCAACGTCCTGACTTTC. Translation gives CASSLDGTGGSGANVLTF.

In its sample, this clone was seen once. The V call is TRBV19, the J call TRBJ2-7; 7 positions agree with TRBD1. In germline, CDR1 is LNHDA, CDR2 SQIVND (reference sequence). The ends lost 10 bases at V and 1 base at J; junction bases unmatched: 7. The CDR3 extends over 13 amino acids. This CDR3 is CATDRPLSYEQYF. The CDR3, as DNA: TGTGCCACGGACAGGCCACTTTCCTACGAGCAGTACTTC.

The rearrangement links TRBV2 to TRBJ1-1; D not certain. V lost 4 bases and J lost 1, with 13 bases in between. Per the germline V gene, CDR1 is SNHLY and CDR2 is FYNNEI. The CDR3 is made up of 15 amino acids. CDR3 nucleotides: TGTGCCAGCAGTGGAACACCTCGAGGGAACACTGAAGCTTTCTTT. Amino acid sequence: CASSGTPRGNTEAFF.